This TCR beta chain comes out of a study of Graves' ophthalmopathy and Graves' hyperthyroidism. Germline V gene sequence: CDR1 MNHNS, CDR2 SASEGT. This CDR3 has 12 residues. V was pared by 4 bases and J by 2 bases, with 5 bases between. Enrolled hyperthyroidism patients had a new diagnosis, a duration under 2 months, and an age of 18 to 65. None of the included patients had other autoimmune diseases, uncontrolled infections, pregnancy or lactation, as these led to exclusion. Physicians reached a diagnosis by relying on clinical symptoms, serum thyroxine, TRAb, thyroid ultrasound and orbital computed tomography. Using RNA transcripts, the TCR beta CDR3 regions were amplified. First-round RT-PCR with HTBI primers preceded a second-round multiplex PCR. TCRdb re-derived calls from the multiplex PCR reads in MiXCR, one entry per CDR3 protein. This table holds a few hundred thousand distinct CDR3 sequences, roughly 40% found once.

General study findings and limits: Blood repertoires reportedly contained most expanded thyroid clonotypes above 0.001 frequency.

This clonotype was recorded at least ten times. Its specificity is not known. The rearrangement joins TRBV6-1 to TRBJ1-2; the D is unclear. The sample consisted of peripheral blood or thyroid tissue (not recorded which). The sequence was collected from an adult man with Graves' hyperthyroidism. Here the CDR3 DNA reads TGTGCCAGCAGTGTTCTAAACTATGGCTACACCTTC. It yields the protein CASSVLNYGYTF.